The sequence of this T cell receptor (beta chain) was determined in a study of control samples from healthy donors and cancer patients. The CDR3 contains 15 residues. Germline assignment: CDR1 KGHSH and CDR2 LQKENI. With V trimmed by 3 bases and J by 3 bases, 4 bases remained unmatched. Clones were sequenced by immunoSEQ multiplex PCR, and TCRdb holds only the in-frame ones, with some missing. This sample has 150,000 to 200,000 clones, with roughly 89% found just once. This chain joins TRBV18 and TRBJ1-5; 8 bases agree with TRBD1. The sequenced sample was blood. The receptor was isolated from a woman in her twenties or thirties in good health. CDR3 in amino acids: CASSPQGALNQPQHF. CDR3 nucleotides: TGTGCCAGCTCACCTCAGGGGGCCCTCAATCAGCCCCAGCATTTT.